What follows are 14 T cell receptor beta chains derived from one specimen sequenced in a study of blood T cell repertoires in COVID-19 (dated by TCRdb to 2020 to 2021). The method behind the library was the immunoSEQ multiplex PCR assay. The immuneACCESS repertoire file appears here via TCRdb, limited to in-frame rearrangements. These files lack a portion of the clones; in checked studies, under half of the deficit traces to unresolved V genes, and the cause of the others is not known. This sample is represented by about 320,000 clones; about four fifths of them were singletons. The top ten constitute roughly 1.3% of the sample. Input material: peripheral blood. Receptors were obtained from a woman aged 50 to 65 with acute or convalescent COVID-19.

The chain employs TRBV6-6 and TRBJ2-7, with 9 nucleotides matching TRBD1. The CDR3 length is 15 residues. Germline loops: CDR1 MNHNY, CDR2 SVGAGI (reference sequence). Losses at the gene ends were 7 bases for V and 5 bases for J; bases not matched to a gene: 12. The CDR3 DNA reads TGTGCCAGCACCCCGGGACAGGGCCCTAGGGACGAGCAGTACTTC. It codes for CASTPGQGPRDEQYF.

As to this clone: The sample has other DNA sequences that encode this CDR3 too. The chain employs TRBV11-2 and TRBJ1-1; D is unresolved. This CDR3 contains 13 residues. CDR1 SGHAT and CDR2 FQNNGV come from the germline V gene. V lost 1 base to trimming and J lost 11 bases, with 14 bases between them. The CDR3 bases are TGTGCCAGCAGCTTAGGACGAACAGACGAGGCTTTCTTT. Amino acid sequence: CASSLGRTDEAFF.

The CDR3, as DNA: TGTGCCAGCAGCTTAATAGTCCCGTCTGGGGCCAACGTCCTGACTTTC. Protein sequence: CASSLIVPSGANVLTF. This chain joins TRBV11-2 and TRBJ2-6, with unresolved D. CDR3 size: 16 residues. Germline V lookup: CDR1 SGHAT, CDR2 FQNNGV. V was shortened by 2 bases and J by 1 base, with 9 bases between the two germline ends.

The genes are TRBV7-3 and TRBJ2-7; 10 bases agree with TRBD2. The germline V gene encodes CDR1 SGHTA and CDR2 FQGTGA. Trimming took 5 bases from V and 3 from J; bases not matched to a gene: 1. The CDR3 length is 13 residues. This chain's CDR3 is CASSPSGGYEQYF. The CDR3, as DNA: TGTGCCAGCAGCCCTAGCGGGGGCTACGAGCAGTACTTC.

J is TRBJ2-3 and V is TRBV30, with a possible D match to TRBD1 (6 bases). Germline V gene data show CDR1 as GTSNPN and CDR2 as SVGIG (reference sequence). The ends were cut back, 3 bases at V and 2 bases at J, with 12 bases in the middle. This CDR3 has 14 residues. CDR3 protein: CAWRGQTNTDTQYF. In nucleotides, the CDR3 is TGTGCCTGGAGAGGACAGACGAACACAGATACGCAGTATTTT.

V usage is TRBV2 and J usage is TRBJ2-2; TRBD1 aligns across 9 bases. Germline V gives CDR1 SNHLY, CDR2 FYNNEI. The CDR3 runs to 16 residues. V shed 4 bases and J 4 bases; nucleotides not matched to a gene: 7. The CDR3 region has the DNA TGTGCCAGCAGTGCCCTGGGACAGGGATCCACCGGGGAGCTGTTTTTT. Its protein product is CASSALGQGSTGELFF.

This chain links TRBV15 with TRBJ1-2; 12 bases align to TRBD1. There are 18 residues in the CDR3. Germline values: CDR1 LNHNV, CDR2 YYDKDF (reference sequence). Trimming at V came to 0 bases and at J to 8 bases, leaving 13 bases not matched to a gene. The CDR3 DNA reads TGTGCCACCAGCAGAGATCATATGGGACAGGGGGCTTCTAAGGGCTACACCTTC. Translation: CATSRDHMGQGASKGYTF.

This sequence joins TRBV7-6 and TRBJ2-7; 7 bases are shared with TRBD2. This CDR3 has 14 amino acids. The V and J ends lost 5 bases and 6 bases, in that order; junction bases with no gene match: 10. CDR1 and CDR2 (germline): SGHVS, FNYEAQ. CDR3 in amino acids: CASSQAGLVGEQYF. The CDR3 nucleotides are TGTGCCAGCAGCCAAGCGGGGCTGGTGGGCGAGCAGTACTTC.

The rearrangement uses TRBV27 and TRBJ1-5; D is undetermined. This CDR3 region has 15 residues. Trimming took 5 bases from V and 8 from J, leaving 19 bases between them. Germline values: CDR1 MNHEY, CDR2 SMNVEV (reference sequence). CDR3 nucleotides: TGTGCCAGCAGTCCACGAGCCGACGGGAGGGAGCCCCAGCATTTT. This gives the protein CASSPRADGREPQHF.

This chain uses TRBV5-4 with TRBJ1-4; possible D gene TRBD1, 6 bases. V lost 4 bases and J lost 7, with 14 bases in between. The CDR3 is made up of 14 amino acids. CDR1 and CDR2 from the germline V gene are SGHNT and YYREEE (reference sequence). The CDR3 bases are TGTGCCAGCAGCCCGACAAGGGGGGGTGAAAAACTGTTTTTT. This translates into CASSPTRGGEKLFF.

The rearrangement uses TRBV3-1 (or the pseudogene TRBV3-2) and TRBJ1-5; 7 bases are a match to TRBD1. V shed 1 base and J 1 base; nucleotides not matched to a gene: 10. Looked up from germline, CDR1 is LGHDT and CDR2 is YNNKEL (reference sequence). The CDR3 length is 18 residues. The CDR3 spells CASSQGTGIGLSNQPQHF. The CDR3 coding sequence is TGTGCCAGCAGCCAAGGGACAGGAATAGGTTTGAGCAATCAGCCCCAGCATTTT.

J is TRBJ2-1 and V is TRBV15, with D possibly TRBD1 on 6 matching bases. The germline CDR1 and CDR2 sequences are LNHNV and YYDKDF (reference sequence). The V gene lost 1 base and the J gene lost 7 bases, with 14 bases spanning the gap. The CDR3 has 15 residues. The DNA for the CDR3 is TGTGCCACCAGCAGAGGAAGTGTCGGGACAAATGAGCAGTTCTTC. Its protein is CATSRGSVGTNEQFF.

This clone has only one observation. The rearrangement joins TRBV30 to TRBJ2-5; 7 bases line up with TRBD1. Germline V CDR1 and CDR2: GTSNPN, SVGIG (reference sequence). Trimming removed 2 bases from V and 4 bases from J; junction bases left unmatched: 1. The CDR3 runs 12 residues. In DNA form, the CDR3 reads TGTGCCTGGAGTTACAGGGGAGAGACCCAGTACTTC. It translates to CAWSYRGETQYF.

The rearrangement uses TRBV10-1 and TRBJ2-3; 7 bases map to TRBD2. Germline values: CDR1 WNHNN, CDR2 SYGVQD (reference sequence). CDR3 length: 16 amino acids. The V and J ends lost 3 bases and 0 bases, in that order; junction bases with no gene match: 6. The CDR3 DNA reads TGCGCCAGCAGTGATCCTGGGGGGGTGAGCACAGATACGCAGTATTTT. This encodes CASSDPGGVSTDTQYF.